The 6 T cell receptor beta chains presented below share a single source sample, sequenced in a study of OX40 agonist ivuxolimab in advanced cancers. Repertoires were generated with immunoSEQ multiplex PCR, while TCRdb's copy carries only in-frame clones and drops some. The sample yields approximately 60,000 clones, less than 90% seen once. The sequences come from CD4+ or CD8+ T cells sorted from blood, collected in a trial of the OX40 agonist ivuxolimab. All receptors derive from an adult with an advanced solid tumor such as melanoma, head and neck, liver or kidney cancer.

CDR3 DNA sequence: TGTGCCAGCAGCTTGGGCCAGGAAGTTTATGGCTACACCTTC. It specifies CASSLGQEVYGYTF. The rearrangement uses TRBV5-6 and TRBJ1-2; D is ambiguous. Per the germline V gene, CDR1 is SGHDT and CDR2 is YYEEEE. This CDR3 has 14 amino acids. The V and J ends lost 0 bases and 5 bases respectively, with 11 bases between them. The variable domain in full, with the rest retrieved from reference TRBV5-6 and TRBJ1-2, is DAGVTQSPTHLIKTRGQQVTLRCSPKSGHDTVSWYQQALGQGPQFIFQYYEEEERQRGNFPDRFSGHQFPNYSSELNVNALLLGDSALYLCASSLGQEVYGYTFGSGTRLTVV.

This chain connects TRBV30 to TRBJ1-1; TRBD1 is a possible D gene (5 bases). The CDR3 contains 12 residues. Germline V lookup: CDR1 GTSNPN, CDR2 SVGIG (reference sequence). V was trimmed by 2 bases and J by 11 bases, leaving 15 bases between them. In DNA, the CDR3 is TGTGCCTGGAGTTCAGGGCAGGGCCGGGCTTTCTTT. Its protein is CAWSSGQGRAFF.

The CDR3 spells CASSRGATGIYGYTF. The CDR3 coding sequence is TGTGCCAGCAGCCGGGGTGCCACAGGGATCTATGGCTACACCTTC. This chain uses TRBV6-5 with TRBJ1-2, with D possibly TRBD1 on 6 matching bases. This CDR3 has 15 residues. The V end lost 6 bases, the J end lost 4 bases, and 18 bases lay between the germline ends. Germline V CDR1 and CDR2: MNHEY, SVGAGI.

The chain has TRBV5-8 and TRBJ1-6; the D is unclear. Germline-derived CDR1 and CDR2 are SGHTS and YDEGEE. The CDR3 totals 14 residues. V lost 1 base and J lost 7, with 9 bases in between. In nucleotides, the CDR3 is TGTGCCAGCAGCTTGCGGGCGGACAATTCACCCCTCCACTTT. This gives the protein CASSLRADNSPLHF.

J is TRBJ2-1 and V is TRBV12-5; TRBD2 is a possible D gene (5 bases). CDR3 length: 17 residues. Germline V gene data show CDR1 as LGHNT and CDR2 as FRNRAP. The germline V and J ends were trimmed by 0 bases and 5 bases, with 17 bases remaining between them. The CDR3 DNA is TGTGCTAGTGGTTTGGTACTTCTCACCCGGCGGGACAATGAGCAGTTCTTC. Translating gives CASGLVLLTRRDNEQFF.

V and J are TRBV5-4 and TRBJ1-1, with D unresolved. The germline V gene encodes CDR1 SGHNT and CDR2 YYREEE (reference sequence). This CDR3 is 14 amino acids long. The V and J ends lost 4 bases and 0 bases respectively, with 10 bases between them. The CDR3 region has the DNA TGTGCCAGCAGCCCTCGAGAATTGAACACTGAAGCTTTCTTT. Its translation: CASSPRELNTEAFF.